Reported below is one T cell receptor (beta chain). One end of the junction fails to match germline, which may point to a read error. This record belongs to a study of blood T cell repertoires in COVID-19. For the study at large: T cells, B-cell-depleted T cells, or PBMCs provided the cDNA or gDNA that served as material.

CDR1 is SSHAT and CDR2 is FNYEAQ in the germline V gene (reference sequence). The CDR3 is made up of 14 amino acids. The protocol was immunoSEQ multiplex PCR, while the TCRdb copy is restricted to in-frame clones and leaves out a portion. Of approximately 160,000 clones listed, roughly four fifths were seen once; the top ten hold more than 9.5%. This receptor was identified in a man in his fifties or sixties with active or convalescent COVID-19. This chain joins TRBV7-7 and TRBJ2-5; a weak D match, TRBD2 (6 bases). Sequenced: peripheral blood. CDR3 nucleotides: TGTGCTAGCAGCTTAGGTACGGGGGAGGAGACCCAGTACTTC. Residues: CASSLGTGEETQYF.